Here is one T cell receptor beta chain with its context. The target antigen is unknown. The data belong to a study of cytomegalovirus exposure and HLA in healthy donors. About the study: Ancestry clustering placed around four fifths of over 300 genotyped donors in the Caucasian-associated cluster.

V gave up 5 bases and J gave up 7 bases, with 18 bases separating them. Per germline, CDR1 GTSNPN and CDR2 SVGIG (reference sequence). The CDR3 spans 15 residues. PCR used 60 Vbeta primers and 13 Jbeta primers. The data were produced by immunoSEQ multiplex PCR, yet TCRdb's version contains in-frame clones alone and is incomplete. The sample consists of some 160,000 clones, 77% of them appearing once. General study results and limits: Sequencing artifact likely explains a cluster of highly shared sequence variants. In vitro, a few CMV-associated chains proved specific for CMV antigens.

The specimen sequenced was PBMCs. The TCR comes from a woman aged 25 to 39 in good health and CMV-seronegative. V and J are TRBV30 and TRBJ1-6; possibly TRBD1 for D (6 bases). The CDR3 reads CAWAFLRGRNSPLHF. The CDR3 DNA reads TGTGCCTGGGCGTTCCTCAGGGGACGGAATTCACCCCTCCACTTT.